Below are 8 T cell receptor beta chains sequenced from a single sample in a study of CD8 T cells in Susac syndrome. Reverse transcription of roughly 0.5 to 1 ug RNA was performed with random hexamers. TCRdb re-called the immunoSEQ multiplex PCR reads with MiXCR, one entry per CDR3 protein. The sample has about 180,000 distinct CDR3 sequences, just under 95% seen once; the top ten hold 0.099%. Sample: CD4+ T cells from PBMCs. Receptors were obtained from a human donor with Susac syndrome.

CDR3 residues: CSATVYPQSYPKNEQYF. The CDR3 nucleotides read TGCAGTGCTACCGTTTACCCACAGTCCTATCCCAAGAACGAGCAGTACTTC. The V and J genes are TRBV20-1 and TRBJ2-7; D is uncertain. The germline V gene encodes CDR1 DFQATT and CDR2 SNEGSKA (reference sequence). This CDR3 comprises 17 residues. V lost 4 bases to trimming and J lost 5 bases, with 27 bases between them.

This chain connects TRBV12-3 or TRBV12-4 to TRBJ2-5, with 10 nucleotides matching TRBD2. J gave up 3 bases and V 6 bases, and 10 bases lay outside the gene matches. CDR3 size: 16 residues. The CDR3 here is CASSSLSGGMKETQYF. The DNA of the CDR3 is TGTGCCAGCAGCTCCCTTAGCGGGGGGATGAAAGAGACCCAGTACTTC.

The CDR3 reads CASSFSGVGAFF. The CDR3 DNA sequence: TGCGCCAGCAGCTTCTCGGGAGTTGGTGCTTTCTTT. The chain carries TRBV5-1 and TRBJ1-1; D remains unclear. The V end was cut by 2 bases, the J end by 11 bases, with 13 bases between. This CDR3 spans 12 amino acids. Germline assignment: CDR1 SGHRS and CDR2 YFSETQ.

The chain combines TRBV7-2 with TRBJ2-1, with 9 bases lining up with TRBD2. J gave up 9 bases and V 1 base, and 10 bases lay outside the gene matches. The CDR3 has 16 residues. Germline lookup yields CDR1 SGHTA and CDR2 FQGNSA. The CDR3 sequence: CASSLEGGGAVTEQFF. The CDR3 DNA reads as TGTGCCAGCAGCTTAGAGGGCGGGGGGGCCGTTACTGAGCAGTTCTTC.

The CDR3 reads CSAQRGETQYF. For the CDR3, the DNA is TGCAGTGCTCAACGCGGTGAGACCCAGTACTTC. The chain is built from TRBV20-1 and TRBJ2-5; D remains unclear. CDR1 is DFQATT and CDR2 is SNEGSKA in the germline V gene (reference sequence). V was pared by 5 bases and J by 5 bases, with 9 bases between. This CDR3 comprises 11 residues.

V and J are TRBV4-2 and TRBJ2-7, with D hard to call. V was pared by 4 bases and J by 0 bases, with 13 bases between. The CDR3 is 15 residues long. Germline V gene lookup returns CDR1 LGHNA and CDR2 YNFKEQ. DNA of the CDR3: TGTGCCAGCAGCCCCGACTGGCCTAGCTCCTACGAGCAGTACTTC. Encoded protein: CASSPDWPSSYEQYF.

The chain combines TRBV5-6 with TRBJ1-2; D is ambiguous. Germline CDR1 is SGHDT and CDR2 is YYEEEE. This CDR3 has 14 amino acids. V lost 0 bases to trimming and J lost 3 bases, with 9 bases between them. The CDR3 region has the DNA TGTGCCAGCAGCTTGGGGTGGTTGGACTATGGCTACACCTTC. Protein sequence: CASSLGWLDYGYTF.

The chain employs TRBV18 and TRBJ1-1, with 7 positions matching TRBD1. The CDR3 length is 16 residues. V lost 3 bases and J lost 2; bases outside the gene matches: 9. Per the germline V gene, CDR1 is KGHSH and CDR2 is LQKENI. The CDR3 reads CASSPRGTVLNTEAFF. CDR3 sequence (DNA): TGTGCCAGCTCACCCCGGGGGACAGTCTTAAACACTGAAGCTTTCTTT. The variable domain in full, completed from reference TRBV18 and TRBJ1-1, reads NAGVMQNPRHLVRRRGQEARLRCSPMKGHSHVYWYRQLPEEGLKFMVYLQKENIIDESGMPKERFSAEFPKEGPSILRIQQVVRGDSAAYFCASSPRGTVLNTEAFFGQGTRLTVV.